These 3 T cell receptor beta chains were sequenced from one sample in a study of T cells in Graves' hyperthyroidism and ophthalmopathy. From RNA transcripts, TCR beta CDR3 regions were amplified. The TCR CDR3 was amplified in a first-round RT-PCR using the HTBI primer set. TCRdb reanalysed the multiplex PCR reads using MiXCR and keeps one entry per CDR3 protein. The data hold more than 350,000 distinct CDR3 sequences, with approximately 17% observed a single time. Material: blood. All receptors come from a woman aged 25-40 years with Graves' hyperthyroidism that later progressed to Graves' ophthalmopathy.

This clonotype was picked up a small number of times. The CDR3 region has the DNA TGTGCCAGTAGTATCGAGCGGACTGCGTACAATGAGCAGTTCTTC. It is translated as CASSIERTAYNEQFF. The chain carries TRBV19 and TRBJ2-1; D may be TRBD2 (5 bases). The V gene lost 3 bases and the J gene lost 4 bases, with 13 bases spanning the gap. Germline V CDR1 and CDR2: LNHDA, SQIVND (reference sequence). The CDR3 has 15 amino acids.

Ten or more counts support this clonotype. The limits of the CDR3 on the DNA are not certain, so only TCRdb's listed CDR3 is given. This sequence joins TRBV6-1 and TRBJ1-6; no DNA check was done on the table's D call, TRBD1. 13 amino acids form the CDR3, both terminal residues included. CDR1 is MNHNS and CDR2 is SASEGT in the germline V gene. CDR3 protein: CASILGTVSPLHF.

This clonotype was counted ten times or more. This rearrangement joins TRBV3-1 to TRBJ2-5; 12 nucleotides match TRBD2. V lost 2 bases, J lost 1 base, and 2 bases stayed unmatched. The CDR3 covers 16 residues. The germline CDR1 and CDR2 sequences are LGHDT and YNNKEL (reference sequence). CDR3 bases: TGTGCCAGCAGCCAATGGACTAGCGGGGTCCAAGAGACCCAGTACTTC. Translated: CASSQWTSGVQETQYF.